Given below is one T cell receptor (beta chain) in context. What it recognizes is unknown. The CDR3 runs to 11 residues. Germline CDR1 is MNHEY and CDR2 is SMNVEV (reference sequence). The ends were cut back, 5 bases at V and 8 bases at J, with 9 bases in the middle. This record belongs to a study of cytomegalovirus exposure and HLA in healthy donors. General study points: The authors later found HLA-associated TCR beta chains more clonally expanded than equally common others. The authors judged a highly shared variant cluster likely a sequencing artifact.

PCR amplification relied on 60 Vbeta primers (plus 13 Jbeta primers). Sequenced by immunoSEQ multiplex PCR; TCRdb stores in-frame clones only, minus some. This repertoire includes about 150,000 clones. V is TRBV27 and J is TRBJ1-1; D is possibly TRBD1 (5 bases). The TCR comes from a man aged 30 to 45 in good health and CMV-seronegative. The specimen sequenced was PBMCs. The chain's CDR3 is CASSGWTEAFF. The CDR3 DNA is TGTGCCAGCAGTGGTTGGACAGAAGCTTTCTTT.